The 2 T cell receptor beta chains below come from one sample, sequenced in a study of T cell responses to AZD1222 COVID-19 vaccine. The data were produced by immunoSEQ multiplex PCR, yet TCRdb's version contains in-frame clones alone and is incomplete. The sample holds just under 80,000 clones; 80% to 95% are singletons and the top ten take 4.7%. The source was peripheral blood, collected 28 days after the second AZD1222 dose. Every receptor here comes from an adult who received the AZD1222 COVID-19 vaccine.

This clone was recorded only once. This chain links TRBV19 with TRBJ2-6, with no clear D. The CDR3 contains 18 residues. Per germline, CDR1 LNHDA and CDR2 SQIVND (reference sequence). Trimming shortened V by 3 bases and J by 4 bases, and 19 bases separated the two germline ends. CDR3 DNA sequence: TGTGCCAGTAGTATCCCCGGACGGGTTACGGCGGGGGCCAACGTCCTGACTTTC. Amino acid sequence: CASSIPGRVTAGANVLTF.

This rearrangement joins TRBV2 to TRBJ2-7; D call uncertain. Germline CDR1 SNHLY, CDR2 FYNNEI. CDR3 length equals 11 residues. V lost 8 bases and J 2 bases, leaving 7 bases between the germline ends. The CDR3 reads CASVNPYEQYF. The DNA of the CDR3 is TGTGCCAGCGTCAATCCCTACGAGCAGTACTTC.